This T cell receptor beta chain was identified during a study of blood T cell repertoires in COVID-19. Per germline, CDR1 LGHDT and CDR2 YNNKEL (reference sequence). The CDR3 totals 16 residues. J lost 6 bases, V lost 5 bases, and 9 bases had no gene match. Study processing details: Nucleated cell counts were estimated from reference gene primer amplification. Only in-frame clones appear in the TCRdb table, and some are missing; sequencing was by immunoSEQ multiplex PCR. V, J and clone size were drawn from that table, and D and trimming were deduced from the DNA. Of 300,000 to 350,000 clones listed, approximately 89% are singletons.

The chain joins TRBV3-1 (or the pseudogene TRBV3-2) to TRBJ2-1; TRBD2 aligns across 11 bases. This receptor was obtained from a woman aged 60-75 years with COVID-19, enrolled during active disease. The sequenced sample consisted of peripheral blood. The CDR3 DNA reads as TGTGCCAGCAGCAAAAGAGTAACTAGCGGGGGCAATGAGCAGTTCTTC. Amino acids: CASSKRVTSGGNEQFF.